This TCR beta chain was observed in a study of T-cell memory formation after mild COVID-19. Concerning this clonotype itself: What it binds is unknown. The junction does not match germline at one end; this may be a read error.

Employing constant-segment primers, 5'RACE generated TCR alpha and TCR beta cDNA libraries bearing sample barcodes and UMIs. TCRdb itself ran the 5' RACE reads through MiXCR, one entry per CDR3 protein. The table records about 400,000 distinct CDR3 sequences, roughly 18% of them present only once. Study-level results: Clones shrinking from day 15 to 85 showed even CD4/CD8 mixes; later expanders tilted CD4+.

The CDR3 covers 10 residues. Germline V gene lookup returns CDR1 MNHNY and CDR2 SVGAGI (reference sequence). Specimen: PBMCs or a T cell subset sorted from them (not recorded which). The chain carries TRBV6-6 and TRBJ1-2; tentatively, D is TRBD1 (6 bases). This TCR came from a man aged 18 to 30 who had mild COVID-19 (a few samples of this study predate the infection). Cell type and time point are not known. The CDR3 nucleotides are TGTGCCAGCTCCTCGGACAGCAGAAGCTTC. This codes for CASSSDSRSF.